This T cell receptor beta chain came from a study of T cell clonotyping in hematopoietic cell transplantation. Germline V CDR1 and CDR2: MNHEY, SVGAGI. V lost 5 bases to trimming and J lost 9 bases, with 14 bases between them. The CDR3 covers 14 residues. Time point defined: recipient sample about 28 days before transplant, after cytoreduction. Libraries were prepared by immunoSEQ multiplex PCR; TCRdb keeps only in-frame clonotypes and omits some of them. Of about 20,000 clones listed, 86% were seen once; the top ten hold over 7.5%. This clone is categorized as large (0.1 to 1%). Different DNA sequences within this sample yield the same CDR3.

The input for sequencing was peripheral blood mononuclear cells, taken before stem cell transplant. This receptor was obtained from a man between 45 and 60 years old with acute myeloid leukemia. Some clones in this sample may be carry-over from other donors' samples. V and J are TRBV6-5 and TRBJ1-6; the D gene is possibly TRBD1 (6 bases). The CDR3 sequence: CASSLDRGGSPLHF. The CDR3 DNA follows: TGTGCCAGCAGTCTGGACAGAGGGGGTTCACCCCTCCACTTT.